This T cell receptor (beta chain) stems from a study of cytomegalovirus exposure and HLA in healthy donors. 60 Vbeta and 13 Jbeta primers were used in PCR. TCRdb's table, derived via immunoSEQ multiplex PCR, lists solely in-frame clones and lacks some. The table lists about 170,000 clones, less than 90% of them singletons, with approximately 4.1% in the top ten. In this sample, this clone turned up once. The antigen remains unidentified. Study-level findings and limits: Analysis was performed later, and it showed HLA-associated TCR beta chains to be more clonally expanded than equally common others. Trimming of TCR beta V- and J-genes showed a link, identified in a later analysis, to a missense DCLRE1C variant. Researchers reportedly found TCR beta sequences accurately predicted most subjects' HLA-A and HLA-B alleles.

Germline V lookup: CDR1 ENHRY, CDR2 SYGVKD. Trimming removed 7 bases at V and 0 bases at J, with 9 bases between. The CDR3 length is 14 residues. Everyone who donated was a healthy bone marrow donor. The sequenced sample consisted of PBMCs. The chain carries TRBV10-3 and TRBJ1-4, with no clear D. The TCR was taken from a woman aged 45-59 years in good health and CMV-seropositive. CDR3 protein: CAIKEDPTNEKLFF. The CDR3 region has the DNA TGTGCCATCAAGGAGGACCCAACTAATGAAAAACTGTTTTTT.